These 26 T cell receptor beta chains were sequenced from one sample in a study of blood T cells in healthy people across ages. A second PCR, run for about 6 to 12 cycles, used a sample-barcoded 5' primer plus a J-beta primer mix. One entry per CDR3 protein, called by TCRdb with MiXCR from the 5' RACE reads. Here the sample spans about 970,000 distinct CDR3 sequences, roughly 50% being singletons. The source material was blood. These receptors all stem from a woman aged 55-69 years in good health.

This clonotype has more than one count but fewer than ten. The V call is TRBV10-3, the J call TRBJ1-2; D uncertain. This CDR3 spans 12 amino acids. CDR1 ENHRY and CDR2 SYGVKD come from the germline V gene. The germline V and J ends were trimmed by 11 bases and 8 bases, with 18 bases remaining between them. The CDR3 bases are TGTGCCTCCGGTCCGGACGTTCGGGGCTACACCTTC. Protein product: CASGPDVRGYTF.

This clonotype was seen repeatedly, ten times or more. The chain has TRBV7-2 and TRBJ2-1; D gene uncertain. Between the trimmed V and J ends, which lost 0 bases and 6 bases, there was a span of 6 bases. This CDR3 spans 13 amino acids. Per germline, CDR1 SGHTA and CDR2 FQGNSA. DNA of the CDR3: TGTGCCAGCAGCTTAGCGGTGGTCAATGAGCAGTTCTTC. Translated: CASSLAVVNEQFF. The full variable domain, in which reference TRBV7-2 and TRBJ2-1 provide the parts outside the CDR3, is GAGVSQSPSNKVTEKGKDVELRCDPISGHTALYWYRQSLGQGLEFLIYFQGNSAPDKSGLPSDRFSAERTGGSVSTLTIQRTQQEDSAVYLCASSLAVVNEQFFGPGTRLTVL.

This clonotype was seen a few times. The gene calls are TRBV7-9 and TRBJ2-4; TRBD2 is a possible D gene (5 bases). Trimming stripped 3 bases from V and 6 bases from J, with 12 bases between. The CDR3 is 14 residues long. CDR1 and CDR2 from the germline V gene are SEHNR and FQNEAQ (reference sequence). As DNA, the CDR3 is TGTGCCAGCAGCTTCTTGACTACCCTAAACATTCAGTACTTC. This sequence encodes CASSFLTTLNIQYF.

The chain joins TRBV5-6 to TRBJ2-7, with 10 bases that match TRBD2. Looked up from germline, CDR1 is SGHDT and CDR2 is YYEEEE. The ends lost 10 bases at V and 4 bases at J; junction bases unmatched: 8. The CDR3 has 13 residues. The CDR3 spells CAGESSGSYEQYF. As DNA, the CDR3 is TGTGCCGGAGAGTCTAGCGGGAGTTACGAGCAGTACTTC.

V and J are TRBV10-3 and TRBJ1-4; D gene uncertain. CDR1 is ENHRY, CDR2 SYGVKD, per germline. Trimming stripped 0 bases from V and 7 bases from J, with 12 bases between. CDR3 length: 15 residues. The CDR3, as DNA: TGTGCCATCAGTGAGTCCCACCGAGGAGGTGAAAAACTGTTTTTT. Amino acid sequence: CAISESHRGGEKLFF.

The CDR3 region has the DNA TGTGCCAGCAGTTACTCGAGGAGGCAGTACTTC. It codes for CASSYSRRQYF. The chain combines TRBV6-6 with TRBJ2-7; no firm D call. From germline, CDR1 is MNHNY and CDR2 SVGAGI (reference sequence). This CDR3 comprises 11 residues. The V gene lost 0 bases and the J gene lost 9 bases, with 6 bases spanning the gap.

The rearrangement uses TRBV11-2 and TRBJ2-5; 9 positions agree with TRBD1. Germline V lookup: CDR1 SGHAT, CDR2 FQNNGV. V dropped 3 bases and J dropped 7; count of bases not matched to a gene: 12. This CDR3 region has 16 residues. The CDR3 bases are TGTGCCAGCAGCTTGGGACAGGGTCTCCACCTAGGGACCCAGTACTTC. It specifies CASSLGQGLHLGTQYF.

The chain is built from TRBV28 and TRBJ2-1, with D uncertain. V gave up 3 bases and J gave up 10 bases, with 7 bases separating them. Germline CDR1 MDHEN, CDR2 SYDVKM. CDR3 length: 11 amino acids. CDR3 loop: CASSLGCEQFF. DNA for the CDR3: TGTGCCAGCAGTTTGGGGTGCGAGCAGTTCTTC.

The gene calls are TRBV4-3 and TRBJ2-3, with 7 bases aligning to TRBD2. The V segment lost 4 bases and the J segment 5 bases; nucleotides outside the gene matches: 15. The CDR3 is 17 residues long. Germline V gene data show CDR1 as LGHNA and CDR2 as YSLEER. CDR3 protein: CASSPQRLAIEVDTQYF. The DNA for the CDR3 is TGCGCCAGCAGCCCCCAAAGACTAGCAATAGAGGTAGATACGCAGTATTTT.

This rearrangement joins TRBV20-1 to TRBJ2-1; D is ambiguous. The germline V and J ends were trimmed by 0 bases and 1 base, with 10 bases remaining between them. The CDR3 length is 15 residues. Looked up from germline, CDR1 is DFQATT and CDR2 is SNEGSKA (reference sequence). In DNA, the CDR3 is TGCAGTGCTAGAGAACCGGGTGGGTCCTACAATGAGCAGTTCTTC. It yields the protein CSAREPGGSYNEQFF.

Turning to this clonotype: A junction boundary mismatches the germline segment, possibly from a read error. CDR3 sequence (DNA): TGTGCCAGCAGCCCAGGAGGACTAGGCATCACAGCTACGCAGTATTTT. It codes for CASSPGGLGITATQYF. This sequence joins TRBV7-9 and TRBJ2-3; TRBD2 agrees at 7 bases. Per germline, CDR1 SEHNR and CDR2 FQNEAQ (reference sequence). The CDR3 covers 16 residues.

The sample holds one count of this clonotype. The chain is built from TRBV28 and TRBJ2-7; 12 bases fit TRBD2. The ends lost 4 bases at V and 0 bases at J; junction bases unmatched: 13. The CDR3 has 19 residues. Germline V lookup: CDR1 MDHEN, CDR2 SYDVKM. The CDR3 loop is CASSSPGTSGHIHSYEQYF. The CDR3 coding sequence is TGTGCCAGCAGTTCACCAGGGACTAGCGGGCACATTCACTCCTACGAGCAGTACTTC.

This clonotype was found a few times. The V call is TRBV28, the J call TRBJ2-3, with 7 bases aligning to TRBD2. Germline-derived CDR1 and CDR2 are MDHEN and SYDVKM. The CDR3 length is 14 residues. Germline trimming cut 7 bases from V and 2 bases from J; bases unmatched to any gene: 6. For the CDR3, the DNA is TGTGCCAGCAACTTCGGGAGGCCCACAGATACGCAGTATTTT. Translation: CASNFGRPTDTQYF.

This clonotype was found a few times. V and J are TRBV11-2 and TRBJ2-3, with 8 bases aligning to TRBD2. The ends lost 5 bases at V and 7 bases at J; junction bases unmatched: 8. The CDR3 consists of 14 residues. CDR1 is SGHAT and CDR2 is FQNNGV in the germline V gene. CDR3 sequence reads: CASSRSGTAYTQYF. The CDR3 bases are TGTGCCAGCAGCCGTAGCGGGACCGCGTATACGCAGTATTTT.

This clonotype was seen only a few times. V gene TRBV20-1 combines with J gene TRBJ2-1; D is ambiguous. The ends were cut back, 6 bases at V and 11 bases at J, with 14 bases in the middle. CDR3 size: 11 residues. Germline assignment: CDR1 DFQATT and CDR2 SNEGSKA (reference sequence). The CDR3 nucleotides are TGCAGTGCCACTAAGACGGAGAAGCAGTTCTTC. Protein product: CSATKTEKQFF.

The chain is built from TRBV30 and TRBJ1-1, with a possible D match to TRBD1 (5 bases). The CDR3 contains 12 residues. V dropped 0 bases and J dropped 11 bases, with 13 bases sitting between them. Germline lookup yields CDR1 GTSNPN and CDR2 SVGIG (reference sequence). The CDR3: CAWSVPAGRAFF. For the CDR3, the DNA is TGTGCCTGGAGTGTACCGGCAGGGAGGGCTTTCTTT.

This clonotype was counted a few times. The chain couples TRBV7-2 to TRBJ2-3; 7 bases map to TRBD2. With V trimmed by 1 base and J by 0 bases, 4 bases remained unmatched. This CDR3 has 16 amino acids. Germline-derived CDR1 and CDR2 are SGHTA and FQGNSA. The CDR3 reads CASSLDGRTSTDTQYF. CDR3 sequence (DNA): TGTGCCAGCAGCTTAGACGGGAGGACTAGCACAGATACGCAGTATTTT.

This clonotype showed up just a few times. The chain couples TRBV12-3 or TRBV12-4 to TRBJ1-2; D gene uncertain. The germline V and J ends were trimmed by 6 bases and 4 bases, with 18 bases remaining between them. The CDR3 is 15 residues long. DNA for the CDR3: TGTGCCAGCAGACCACGGGTGGACTCGGCCTATGGCTACACCTTC. Its translation is CASRPRVDSAYGYTF.

This clonotype has just a few counts. The rearrangement uses TRBV5-1 and TRBJ2-7, with D perhaps matching TRBD1 (6 bases). Germline CDR1 SGHRS, CDR2 YFSETQ. V lost 3 bases and J 1 base, leaving 11 bases between the germline ends. The CDR3 has 14 residues. CDR3 sequence: CASSSMTGSYEQYF. The CDR3 DNA is TGCGCCAGCAGCTCGATGACAGGATCCTACGAGCAGTACTTC.

The chain links TRBV5-1 to TRBJ2-7; D call uncertain. V was trimmed by 0 bases and J by 5 bases, leaving 9 bases between them. Germline V gene sequence: CDR1 SGHRS, CDR2 YFSETQ. This CDR3 has 13 residues. CDR3 DNA sequence: TGCGCCAGCAGCTTGGCCAATGTCGACGAGCAGTACTTC. Its translation is CASSLANVDEQYF. The complete variable domain, with remaining parts taken from reference TRBV5-1 and TRBJ2-7, reads KAGVTQTPRYLIKTRGQQVTLSCSPISGHRSVSWYQQTPGQGLQFLFEYFSETQRNKGNFPGRFSGRQFSNSRSEMNVSTLELGDSALYLCASSLANVDEQYFGPGTRLTVT.

Only a few counts were recorded for this clonotype. CDR3 in DNA: TGCAGTGCTAGCACAGGGGTCGAGCAGTACTTC. It is translated as CSASTGVEQYF. The rearrangement links TRBV20-1 to TRBJ2-7; 7 bases agree with TRBD1. Germline values: CDR1 DFQATT, CDR2 SNEGSKA (reference sequence). CDR3 length equals 11 residues. V shed 3 bases and J 6 bases; nucleotides not matched to a gene: 2.

Notes on this clonotype: A junction end diverges from the germline sequence, so it may reflect a read error. The gene calls are TRBV4-1 and TRBJ1-1; TRBD1 matches at 7 bases. Germline-derived CDR1 and CDR2 are MGHRA and YSYEKL. The CDR3 contains 14 residues. CDR3 DNA sequence: TGCGCCAGCAGAAGACAGGGAACGAACACTGAGGCTTTCTTT. It yields the protein CASRRQGTNTEAFF.

This clonotype was seen just once. The V and J genes are TRBV3-1 and TRBJ2-7; TRBD2 is a possible D gene (6 bases). The CDR3 consists of 16 residues. Trimming removed 1 base from V and 0 bases from J, with 13 bases in between. Germline values: CDR1 LGHDT, CDR2 YNNKEL (reference sequence). CDR3 nucleotide sequence: TGTGCCAGCAGCCAAGGTGGGACTCAAACCTCCTACGAGCAGTACTTC. Amino acids: CASSQGGTQTSYEQYF.

This clonotype was picked up many times. The genes are TRBV5-6 and TRBJ2-7; 7 bases are a match to TRBD2. The germline V gene encodes CDR1 SGHDT and CDR2 YYEEEE. The CDR3 contains 15 residues. Trimming at V came to 0 bases and at J to 3 bases, leaving 6 bases not matched to a gene. CDR3 residues: CASSLAVREDYEQYF. CDR3 DNA: TGTGCCAGCAGCTTGGCGGTACGGGAGGACTACGAGCAGTACTTC.

The chain employs TRBV20-1 and TRBJ1-5, with unresolved D. Trimming took 0 bases from V and 0 from J, leaving 18 bases between them. CDR1 and CDR2 from the germline V gene are DFQATT and SNEGSKA (reference sequence). This CDR3 region has 18 residues. CDR3 sequence reads: CSARDFQVASHSNQPQHF. CDR3 coding DNA: TGCAGTGCTAGAGATTTCCAGGTCGCTTCGCATAGCAATCAGCCCCAGCATTTT.

The rearrangement joins TRBV9 to TRBJ2-1; D not resolved. There are 14 residues in the CDR3. Germline V gene data show CDR1 as SGDLS and CDR2 as YYNGEE. V was clipped by 0 bases and J by 10 bases, with 14 bases between them. As DNA, the CDR3 is TGTGCCAGCAGCGTAGGAAAGGGTATTTGGGAGCAGTTCTTC. It specifies CASSVGKGIWEQFF.